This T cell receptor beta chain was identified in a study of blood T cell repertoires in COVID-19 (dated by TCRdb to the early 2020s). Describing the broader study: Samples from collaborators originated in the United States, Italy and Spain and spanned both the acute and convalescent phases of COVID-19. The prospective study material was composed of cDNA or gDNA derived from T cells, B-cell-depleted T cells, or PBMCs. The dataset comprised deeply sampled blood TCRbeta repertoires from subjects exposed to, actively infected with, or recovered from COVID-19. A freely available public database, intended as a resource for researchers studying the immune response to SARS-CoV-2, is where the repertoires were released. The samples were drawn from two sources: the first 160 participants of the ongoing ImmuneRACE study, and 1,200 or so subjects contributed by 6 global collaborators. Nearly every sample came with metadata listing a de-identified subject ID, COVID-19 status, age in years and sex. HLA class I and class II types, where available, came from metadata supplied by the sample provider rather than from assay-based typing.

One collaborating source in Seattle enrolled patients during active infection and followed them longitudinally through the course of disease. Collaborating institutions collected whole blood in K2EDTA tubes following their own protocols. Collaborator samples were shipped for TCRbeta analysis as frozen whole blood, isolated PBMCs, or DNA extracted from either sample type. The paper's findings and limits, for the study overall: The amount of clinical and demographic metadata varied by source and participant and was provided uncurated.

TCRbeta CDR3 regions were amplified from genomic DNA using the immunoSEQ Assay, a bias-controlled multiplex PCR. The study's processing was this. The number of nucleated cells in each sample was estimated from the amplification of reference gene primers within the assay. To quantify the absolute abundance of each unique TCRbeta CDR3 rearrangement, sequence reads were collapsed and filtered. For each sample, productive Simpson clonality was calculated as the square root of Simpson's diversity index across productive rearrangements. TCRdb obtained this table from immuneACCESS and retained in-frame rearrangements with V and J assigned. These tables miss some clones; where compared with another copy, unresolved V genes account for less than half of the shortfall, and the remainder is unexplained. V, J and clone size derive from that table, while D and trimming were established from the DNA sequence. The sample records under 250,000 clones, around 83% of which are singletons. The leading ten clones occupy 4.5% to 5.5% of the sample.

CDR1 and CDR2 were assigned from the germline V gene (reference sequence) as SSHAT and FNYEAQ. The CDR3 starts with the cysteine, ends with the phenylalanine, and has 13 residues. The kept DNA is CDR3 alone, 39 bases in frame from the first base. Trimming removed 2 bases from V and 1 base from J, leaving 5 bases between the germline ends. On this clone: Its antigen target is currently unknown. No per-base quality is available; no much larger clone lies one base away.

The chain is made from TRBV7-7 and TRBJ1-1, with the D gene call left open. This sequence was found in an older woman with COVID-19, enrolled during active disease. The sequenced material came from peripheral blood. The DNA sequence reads TGTGCCAGCAGCTTACAGGAGAACACTGAAGCTTTCTTT. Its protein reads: CASSLQENTEAFF.